The 20 T cell receptor beta chains in this list originate from one sample, sequenced in a study of shared clonotypes between healthy human individuals. Assay used: immunoSEQ multiplex PCR; TCRdb lists only in-frame clones, some missing. The table records millions of clones, approximately 92% of them present only once. Sequenced: naive CD4+ T cells sorted from blood. This sample's subset: CD45RA+ positively selected. These receptors originate from a man aged 18 to 30 in good health.

The V and J genes are TRBV29-1 and TRBJ2-3, with 9 nucleotides matching TRBD2. V dropped 6 bases and J dropped 2; count of bases not matched to a gene: 6. This CDR3 is built from 14 residues. From germline, CDR1 is SQVTM and CDR2 ANQGSEA. The CDR3 nucleotides read TGCAGCGTCAGGGTAGCGGGAGTCACAGATACGCAGTATTTT. It encodes CSVRVAGVTDTQYF.

This sequence joins TRBV6-5 and TRBJ2-3, with 7 bases aligning to TRBD2. The CDR3 runs to 9 residues. With 10 bases clipped from V and 11 bases from J, the junction kept 3 bases outside the gene matches. Looked up from germline, CDR1 is MNHEY and CDR2 is SVGAGI. In nucleotides, the CDR3 is TGTGCCACGGGCGGGGGGCAGTATTTT. Translating gives CATGGGQYF.

The chain joins TRBV30 to TRBJ1-2, with D perhaps TRBD1 (6 bases). The V and J ends lost 0 bases and 6 bases respectively, with 11 bases between them. The CDR3 spans 13 residues. Germline CDR1 GTSNPN, CDR2 SVGIG (reference sequence). The CDR3 sequence: CAWSVIQGNGYTF. The CDR3 DNA follows: TGTGCCTGGAGTGTAATTCAGGGGAATGGCTACACCTTC.

As to this clone: The same CDR3 is also encoded by other DNA sequences in this sample. The chain carries TRBV6-6 and TRBJ1-1, with D possibly TRBD1 on 5 matching bases. CDR1 and CDR2 (germline): MNHNY, SVGAGI (reference sequence). The CDR3 is made up of 13 amino acids. Trimming left V 6 bases short and J 2 bases short, with 10 bases between. The CDR3 region is CASRDGGNTEAFF. The CDR3 DNA is TGTGCCAGCAGGGACGGGGGTAACACTGAAGCTTTCTTT.

This clone was found once. The chain has TRBV19 and TRBJ2-3; D remains unclear. CDR1 and CDR2 from the germline V gene are LNHDA and SQIVND (reference sequence). The CDR3 sequence is 13 residues long. Trimming removed 4 bases at V and 4 bases at J, with 9 bases between. CDR3 coding DNA: TGTGCCAGTAGTAGTAGTATGGCAGATACGCAGTATTTT. This gives the protein CASSSSMADTQYF.

This sequence joins TRBV29-1 and TRBJ2-5; D may be TRBD2 (6 bases). The J call could be wrong; TRBJ2-7 is a better fit for the DNA end. CDR1 is SQVTM and CDR2 is ANQGSEA in the germline V gene. The CDR3 runs to 14 residues. The CDR3 protein is CSVAYGGVTYEQYF. CDR3 bases: TGCAGCGTCGCCTACGGCGGGGTGACCTACGAGCAGTACTTC.

This chain links TRBV19 with TRBJ2-7, with TRBD1 matching 8 bases. V gave up 5 bases and J gave up 3 bases; unmatched junction bases: 9. The CDR3 sequence is 15 residues long. Germline loops: CDR1 LNHDA, CDR2 SQIVND (reference sequence). CDR3 nucleotide sequence: TGTGCCAGTAGTTCACCGACAGGGGTCCGCTACGAGCAGTACTTC. Encoded protein: CASSSPTGVRYEQYF.

J is TRBJ2-1 and V is TRBV5-1; D ambiguous. V was cut by 1 base and J by 5 bases, with 7 bases left in between. This CDR3 has 13 residues. Germline assignment: CDR1 SGHRS and CDR2 YFSETQ. The CDR3 sequence is CASSLSWDNEQFF. The CDR3 DNA sequence: TGCGCCAGCAGCTTGTCTTGGGACAATGAGCAGTTCTTC.

V usage is TRBV6-5 and J usage is TRBJ1-2, with D uncertain. Between the trimmed V and J ends, which lost 7 bases and 5 bases, there was a span of 14 bases. Germline CDR1 MNHEY, CDR2 SVGAGI. This CDR3 has 13 residues. As DNA, the CDR3 is TGTGCCAGCAACCGTCGTGGTGGGTATGGCTACACCTTC. Translated: CASNRRGGYGYTF.

V usage is TRBV6-1 and J usage is TRBJ1-4; D is unclear. V shed 7 bases and J shed 0 bases, with 12 bases lying between them. The CDR3 length is 15 residues. Germline assignment: CDR1 MNHNS and CDR2 SASEGT. The CDR3, as DNA: TGTGCCAGCAAATGGGAGACTGCAACTAATGAAAAACTGTTTTTT. Protein: CASKWETATNEKLFF.

The genes are TRBV7-2 and TRBJ1-2; maybe TRBD1 (6 bases). This CDR3 region has 14 residues. The V gene's germline CDR1 is SGHTA and CDR2 FQGNSA. The V and J ends lost 1 base and 4 bases respectively, with 10 bases between them. CDR3 nucleotides: TGTGCCAGCAGCTTAGGACAGGAGGTCTATGGCTACACCTTC. This gives the protein CASSLGQEVYGYTF.

The rearrangement uses TRBV5-1 and TRBJ2-1; 11 nucleotides match TRBD2. CDR3 length: 16 residues. The trim removed 0 bases at V and 2 bases at J, leaving 1 base unmatched. The germline V gene encodes CDR1 SGHRS and CDR2 YFSETQ. CDR3 DNA sequence: TGCGCCAGCAGCTTGGGTAGCGGGGGGGCCTACAATGAGCAGTTCTTC. As protein: CASSLGSGGAYNEQFF.

The chain joins TRBV19 to TRBJ1-2, with D possibly matching TRBD1 (6 bases). Germline assignment: CDR1 LNHDA and CDR2 SQIVND (reference sequence). With 3 bases removed from V and 1 base from J, the gap between germline ends came to 15 bases. The CDR3 spans 16 residues. CDR3 in amino acids: CASSIGTRMFNYGYTF. Here the CDR3 DNA reads TGTGCCAGTAGTATCGGGACACGGATGTTTAACTATGGCTACACCTTC.

The chain's CDR3 is CASSPWSAGADTQYF. The CDR3 DNA reads as TGTGCCAGCAGCCCTTGGTCAGCGGGAGCAGATACGCAGTATTTT. This chain uses TRBV7-2 with TRBJ2-3, with 8 bases that match TRBD2. The CDR3 extends over 15 amino acids. V lost 5 bases, J lost 4 bases, and 8 bases stayed unmatched. Germline CDR1 is SGHTA and CDR2 is FQGNSA.

This clone came up once. The genes are TRBV27 and TRBJ2-7; D ambiguous. The V gene's germline CDR1 is MNHEY and CDR2 SMNVEV (reference sequence). This CDR3 contains 16 residues. The ends were cut back, 7 bases at V and 4 bases at J, with 23 bases in the middle. CDR3 amino acids: CASKAKGWSTEYEQYF. CDR3 bases: TGTGCCAGCAAGGCCAAAGGTTGGTCCACGGAATACGAGCAGTACTTC.

The genes are TRBV2 and TRBJ2-1; D may be TRBD2 (5 bases). This CDR3 spans 14 amino acids. Per the germline V gene, CDR1 is SNHLY and CDR2 is FYNNEI. Between the trimmed V and J ends, which lost 9 bases and 0 bases, there was a span of 12 bases. CDR3 DNA: TGTGCCAGTGCTGCGGGCAGCTCCTACAATGAGCAGTTCTTC. Residues: CASAAGSSYNEQFF.

This clone occurred once. The chain has TRBV10-1 and TRBJ2-2, with D possibly matching TRBD2 (6 bases). Germline loops: CDR1 WNHNN, CDR2 SYGVQD (reference sequence). The CDR3 contains 14 residues. Trimming shortened V by 4 bases and J by 4 bases, and 10 bases separated the two germline ends. This CDR3 is CASSVGSSTGELFF. DNA for the CDR3: TGCGCCAGCAGTGTCGGGAGTTCCACCGGGGAGCTGTTTTTT.

As to this clone: This may be a read error, as it is one base from a much larger clone. The chain uses TRBV7-9 and TRBJ1-2; D remains unclear. The germline gives CDR1 SEHNR, CDR2 FQNEAQ (reference sequence). This CDR3 region has 15 residues. CDR3 protein: CASSRGEVTNYDYTF. The CDR3 DNA follows: TGTGCCAGCAGCCGCGGGGAGGTGACAAACTATGACTACACCTTC. The full variable domain, in which reference TRBV7-9 and TRBJ1-2 provide the parts outside the CDR3, is DTGVSQNPRHKITKRGQNVTFRCDPISEHNRLYWYRQTLGQGPEFLTYFQNEAQLEKSRLLSDRFSAERPKGSFSTLEIQRTEQGDSAMYLCASSRGEVTNYDYTFGSGTRLTVV.

The chain carries TRBV28 and TRBJ1-1; TRBD1 matches 7 bases. There are 15 residues in the CDR3. CDR1 MDHEN and CDR2 SYDVKM come from the germline V gene. The ends lost 4 bases at V and 0 bases at J; junction bases unmatched: 5. As DNA, the CDR3 is TGTGCCAGCAGTTCAACAGGGGTGATGAACACTGAAGCTTTCTTT. It translates to CASSSTGVMNTEAFF.

The rearrangement links TRBV6-6 to TRBJ2-1; D is perhaps TRBD2 (6 bases). The CDR3 is 15 amino acids. The V and J ends lost 2 bases and 0 bases respectively, with 8 bases between them. CDR1 and CDR2 from the germline V gene are MNHNY and SVGAGI (reference sequence). This CDR3 is CASSYAGSSYNEQFF. The CDR3 DNA reads TGTGCCAGCAGTTACGCGGGGAGCTCCTACAATGAGCAGTTCTTC.